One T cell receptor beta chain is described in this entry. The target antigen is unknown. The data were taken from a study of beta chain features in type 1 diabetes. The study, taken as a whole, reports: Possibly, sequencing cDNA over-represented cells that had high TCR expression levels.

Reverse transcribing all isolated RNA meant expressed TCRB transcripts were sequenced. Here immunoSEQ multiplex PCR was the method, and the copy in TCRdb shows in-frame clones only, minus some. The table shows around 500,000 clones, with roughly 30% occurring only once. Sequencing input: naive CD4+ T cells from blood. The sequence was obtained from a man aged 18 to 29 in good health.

The CDR3 loop is CSATGWNEQFF. The CDR3 DNA reads as TGCAGTGCTACAGGGTGGAATGAGCAGTTCTTC. The chain recombines TRBV20-1 with TRBJ2-1; weak D call: TRBD1 (5 bases). CDR1 and CDR2 (germline): DFQATT, SNEGSKA (reference sequence). The V and J ends lost 4 bases and 7 bases respectively, with 8 bases between them. The CDR3 sequence is 11 residues long.